The 13 T cell receptor beta chains reported below all come from one sample, sequenced in a study of HIV-infected patients and healthy controls. MiXCR, applied by TCRdb to the 5' RACE reads, yields one record per CDR3 protein. The table lists roughly 68,000 distinct CDR3 sequences, 19% of them singletons. The material sequenced was CD4+ T cells from blood. These receptors were collected from a human donor in good health.

This clonotype was seen at least ten times. The V and J genes are TRBV7-9 and TRBJ1-5, with D possibly matching TRBD1 (6 bases). The germline V gene encodes CDR1 SEHNR and CDR2 FQNEAQ (reference sequence). V lost 3 bases to trimming and J lost 4 bases, with 10 bases between them. The CDR3 consists of 14 residues. The CDR3 loop is CASSLTGGNQPQHF. In DNA, the CDR3 is TGTGCCAGCAGCTTGACAGGAGGGAATCAGCCCCAGCATTTT.

This clonotype was seen a few times. The gene calls are TRBV29-1 and TRBJ1-1; 9 positions match TRBD1. The V segment lost 1 base and the J segment 3 bases; nucleotides outside the gene matches: 3. The CDR3 length is 14 residues. Germline CDR1 reads SQVTM; CDR2 reads ANQGSEA. CDR3 residues: CSVEGQGVYTEAFF. CDR3 nucleotides: TGCAGCGTTGAAGGACAGGGGGTATACACTGAAGCTTTCTTT.

This clonotype showed up many times. The rearrangement uses TRBV24-1 and TRBJ2-1, with TRBD1 matching over 9 bases. This CDR3 comprises 20 residues. Germline assignment: CDR1 KGHDR and CDR2 SFDVKD. V trimming: 2 bases; J trimming: 0 bases; junction bases outside the gene matches: 13. The CDR3 sequence: CATSDSWTGVGGSSYNEQFF. CDR3 DNA sequence: TGTGCCACCAGTGATTCCTGGACAGGGGTCGGGGGCAGCTCCTACAATGAGCAGTTCTTC.

This clonotype came up many times. The chain carries TRBV30 and TRBJ2-1; 9 positions match TRBD2. This CDR3 comprises 15 residues. Per the germline V gene, CDR1 is GTSNPN and CDR2 is SVGIG (reference sequence). Losses at the gene ends were 3 bases for V and 4 bases for J; bases not matched to a gene: 7. The CDR3 bases are TGTGCCTGGAGCACGACTAGCGGATGGTACAATGAGCAGTTCTTC. It is translated as CAWSTTSGWYNEQFF.

This clonotype was seen repeatedly, ten times or more. The chain joins TRBV29-1 to TRBJ1-5; D is unclear. The CDR3 is 12 amino acids. Germline loops: CDR1 SQVTM, CDR2 ANQGSEA. V was trimmed by 4 bases and J by 4 bases, leaving 8 bases between them. In nucleotides, the CDR3 is TGCAGCGTTGTGGTAGGGAATCAGCCCCAGCATTTT. Protein product: CSVVVGNQPQHF.

Comments on this clonotype: This may arise from a read error, as a much more abundant clone is one base away. The rearrangement joins TRBV12-3 or TRBV12-4 to TRBJ1-2; D is uncertain. This CDR3 comprises 8 residues. The CDR3 here is CASHGRAF. CDR3 DNA: TGTGCCAGTCATGGGAGGGCCTTC.

This clonotype appeared many times. The genes are TRBV9 and TRBJ1-2; TRBD1 aligns across 8 bases. In germline, CDR1 is SGDLS, CDR2 YYNGEE. Trimming cost V 4 bases and J 5 bases; bases outside gene matches: 7. The CDR3 is 14 residues long. The DNA for the CDR3 is TGTGCCAGCAGCCCACAGGGGGTCTGGTATGGCTACACCTTC. Protein: CASSPQGVWYGYTF.

This clonotype was seen a few times. The V call is TRBV10-3, the J call TRBJ1-5, with 12 bases matching TRBD1. With V trimmed by 6 bases and J by 1 base, 19 bases remained unmatched. Germline CDR1 is ENHRY and CDR2 is SYGVKD. CDR3 size: 21 residues. This CDR3 is CAIRSGPPGQGAARSNQPQHF. CDR3 nucleotide sequence: TGTGCCATCAGATCAGGTCCCCCGGGACAGGGGGCGGCGCGGAGCAATCAGCCCCAGCATTTT.

This clonotype was seen ten or more times. The chain has TRBV7-3 and TRBJ2-1; the D gene could be TRBD1 or TRBD2 (5 bases each). CDR1 and CDR2 from the germline V gene are SGHTA and FQGTGA. V dropped 0 bases and J dropped 4 bases, with 16 bases sitting between them. CDR3 length equals 17 residues. The CDR3 nucleotides are TGTGCCAGCAGCTTAACTGGGGGTGGGAGTGGGTACAATGAGCAGTTCTTC. This gives the protein CASSLTGGGSGYNEQFF.

The CDR3 bases are TGTGCCTGGAGTGTACAGCGGGGGTACCAAGAGACCCAGTACTTC. Its translation is CAWSVQRGYQETQYF. The rearrangement uses TRBV30 and TRBJ2-5; TRBD2 matches 8 bases. CDR1 and CDR2 from the germline V gene are GTSNPN and SVGIG (reference sequence). There are 15 residues in the CDR3. V lost 0 bases to trimming and J lost 0 bases; unmatched junction nucleotides: 3.

The rearrangement joins TRBV2 to TRBJ2-7, with D uncertain. Germline-derived CDR1 and CDR2 are SNHLY and FYNNEI. This CDR3 has 17 residues. V dropped 1 base and J dropped 0 bases, with 16 bases sitting between them. CDR3: CASSEGFLGQSSYEQYF. DNA of the CDR3: TGTGCCAGCAGTGAAGGGTTCTTGGGCCAGAGCTCCTACGAGCAGTACTTC.

This clonotype was observed many times. The chain couples TRBV9 to TRBJ1-6; possibly TRBD1 for D (5 bases). V was pared by 3 bases and J by 3 bases, with 16 bases between. Germline V gene lookup returns CDR1 SGDLS and CDR2 YYNGEE. This CDR3 comprises 17 residues. The CDR3 coding sequence is TGTGCCAGCAGCGGGCGAGCCGGACAAGTCTATAATTCACCCCTCCACTTT. It specifies CASSGRAGQVYNSPLHF.

The chain combines TRBV6-6 with TRBJ2-2; 10 nucleotides align to TRBD1. With 6 bases clipped from V and 4 bases from J, the junction kept 8 bases outside the gene matches. The CDR3 spans 16 residues. The V gene's germline CDR1 is MNHNY and CDR2 SVGAGI (reference sequence). CDR3: CASRIPGQGSTGELFF. Here the CDR3 DNA reads TGTGCCAGCAGGATACCGGGACAGGGGAGCACCGGGGAGCTGTTTTTT.